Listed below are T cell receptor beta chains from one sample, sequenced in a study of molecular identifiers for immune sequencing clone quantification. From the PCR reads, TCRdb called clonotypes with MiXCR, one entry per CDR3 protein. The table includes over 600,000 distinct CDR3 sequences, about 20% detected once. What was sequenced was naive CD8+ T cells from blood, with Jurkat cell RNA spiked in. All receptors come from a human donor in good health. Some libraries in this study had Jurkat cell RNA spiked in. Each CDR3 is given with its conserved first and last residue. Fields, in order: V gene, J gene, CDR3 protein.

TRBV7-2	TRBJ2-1	CASSGLAGGFSFNEQFF
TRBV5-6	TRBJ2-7	CASSRQLPAFYEQYF
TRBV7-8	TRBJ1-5	CASSLVRDSRKNNQPQHF
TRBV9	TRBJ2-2	CASSEKGRITGELFF
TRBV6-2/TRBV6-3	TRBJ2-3	CAAATPDSITDTQYF
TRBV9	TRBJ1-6	CASSVNQDRAYNSPLHF
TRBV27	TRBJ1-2	CASSMWSEQGINYGYTF
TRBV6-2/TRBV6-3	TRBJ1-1	CASSYSRRASNTEAFF
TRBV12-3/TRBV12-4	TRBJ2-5	CASSSLQRGATEAQYF
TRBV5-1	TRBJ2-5	CASSYNPGTTMLETQYF
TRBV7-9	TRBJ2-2	CASSHDWRLSNTGELFF
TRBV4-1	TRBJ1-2	CASSQLLGQGKNGYTF
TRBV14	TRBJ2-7	CASSQNQRSYEQYF
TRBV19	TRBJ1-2	CASSTALRGLYGYTF
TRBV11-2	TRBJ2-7	CASSSLGYPYEQYF
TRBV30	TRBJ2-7	CAWSTASSYEQYF
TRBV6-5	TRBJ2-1	CAGSYIQGSGVSDEQFF
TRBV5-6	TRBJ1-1	CASSLPSSTEAFF
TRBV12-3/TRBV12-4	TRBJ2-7	CASTPGTGVYEQYF
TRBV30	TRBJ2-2	CAWSGRGKTGELFF
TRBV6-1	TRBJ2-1	CASSASGYNEQFF
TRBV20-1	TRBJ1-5	CSARQTGSNQPQHF
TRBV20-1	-	CSATTKQGNEQYF
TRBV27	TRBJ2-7	CASPPKEHEQYF
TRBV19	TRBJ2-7	CASSLPSGFTYEQYF